These 21 T cell receptor beta chains originate from one sample sequenced in a study of blood T cells in healthy people across ages. It was with a sample-barcoded 5' primer and a J-beta primer mix that a second PCR of about 6 to 12 cycles was run. TCRdb passed the 5' RACE reads through MiXCR, listing each CDR3 protein once. The table shows 730,000 or so distinct CDR3 sequences, with around 40% occurring only once. The sequencing input was blood. Receptor source: a woman aged 55-70 years in good health.

There are a few counts of this clonotype. The chain uses TRBV10-3 and TRBJ1-1; no clear D. V was pared by 4 bases and J by 1 base, with 10 bases between. The germline CDR1 and CDR2 sequences are ENHRY and SYGVKD. This CDR3 spans 14 amino acids. The CDR3 DNA reads TGTGCCATCAGTGTTGATCGGGCGAACACTGAAGCTTTCTTT. Translation gives CAISVDRANTEAFF.

The gene calls are TRBV2 and TRBJ2-7, with 8 bases lining up with TRBD1. Germline trimming cut 7 bases from V and 2 bases from J; bases unmatched to any gene: 7. The CDR3 runs 14 residues. Per the germline V gene, CDR1 is SNHLY and CDR2 is FYNNEI. The chain's CDR3 is CASTMQGATYEQYF. CDR3 nucleotide sequence: TGTGCCAGCACCATGCAGGGGGCAACCTACGAGCAGTACTTC.

The chain recombines TRBV28 with TRBJ2-5, with 8 positions matching TRBD1. The V gene's germline CDR1 is MDHEN and CDR2 SYDVKM. V shed 6 bases and J 5 bases; nucleotides not matched to a gene: 11. The CDR3 is made up of 15 amino acids. The chain's CDR3 is CASRGMTGVGETQYF. The CDR3 region has the DNA TGTGCCAGCAGAGGGATGACAGGGGTCGGGGAGACCCAGTACTTC.

This chain links TRBV30 with TRBJ2-4; D remains unclear. The CDR3 sequence is 15 residues long. Germline CDR1 GTSNPN, CDR2 SVGIG (reference sequence). Trimming shortened V by 4 bases and J by 1 base, and 14 bases separated the two germline ends. CDR3 amino acids: CAWTHTLYAKNIQYF. CDR3 sequence (DNA): TGTGCCTGGACCCACACGCTTTACGCCAAAAACATTCAGTACTTC.

The chain uses TRBV4-2 and TRBJ2-1; the D gene could be TRBD1 or TRBD2 (6 bases each). V was cut by 2 bases and J by 9 bases, with 14 bases left in between. In germline, CDR1 is LGHNA, CDR2 YNFKEQ. This CDR3 has 14 amino acids. The CDR3 loop is CASSQSWGASEQFF. CDR3 nucleotide sequence: TGTGCCAGCAGCCAAAGCTGGGGGGCGAGTGAGCAGTTCTTC.

The rearrangement joins TRBV21-1 to TRBJ1-2; no DNA check was done on the table's D call, TRBD1. TRBV21-1 is designated a pseudogene. The CDR3 loop spans 16 amino acids. The CDR3 reads CASSKKDGAGSYGYTF. Here the CDR3 DNA reads TGTGCCAGCAGCAAAAAGGACGGGGCCGGGAGCTATGGCTACACCTTC.

V is TRBV28 and J is TRBJ2-7; TRBD1 matches at 10 bases. With 6 bases clipped from V and 2 bases from J, the junction kept 7 bases outside the gene matches. This CDR3 contains 15 residues. Germline V lookup: CDR1 MDHEN, CDR2 SYDVKM. The CDR3 loop reads CASSPPGTGAYEQYF. For the CDR3, the DNA is TGTGCCAGCAGCCCACCCGGGACAGGGGCCTACGAGCAGTACTTC.

This clonotype was seen ten or more times. V and J are TRBV6-5 and TRBJ2-6; a possible D gene is TRBD1 (6 bases). Germline V CDR1 and CDR2: MNHEY, SVGAGI. The CDR3 loop spans 15 amino acids. Trimming removed 6 bases from V and 0 bases from J, with 9 bases in between. Here the CDR3 reads CASRVDSSGANVLTF. The CDR3, as DNA: TGTGCCAGCAGGGTGGACAGCTCTGGGGCCAACGTCCTGACTTTC.

This clonotype occurred a few times. The rearrangement uses TRBV20-1 and TRBJ2-5; D not resolved. The germline gives CDR1 DFQATT, CDR2 SNEGSKA (reference sequence). This CDR3 region has 14 residues. V was pared by 0 bases and J by 0 bases, with 8 bases between. CDR3 nucleotides: TGCAGTGCTAGAGATTGGGTGGACCAAGAGACCCAGTACTTC. Its protein is CSARDWVDQETQYF.

The gene calls are TRBV20-1 and TRBJ2-7; 7 positions agree with TRBD1. V shed 6 bases, J shed 2 bases, and the junction held 1 base outside the gene matches. Germline CDR1 reads DFQATT; CDR2 reads SNEGSKA (reference sequence). The CDR3 is 11 residues long. CDR3 bases: TGCAGTGCAGACAGGGCCTACGAGCAGTACTTC. Its translation: CSADRAYEQYF.

Remarks on this clonotype: A much larger clone is a single base away; this may be a read error. CDR3 amino acids: CATSYYSGANLGDTQYF. Written as DNA, the CDR3 is TGCGCCACCAGCTACTATTCGGGGGCAAATCTCGGGGATACGCAGTATTTT. The V gene is TRBV5-1, the J gene TRBJ2-3; D is perhaps TRBD1 or TRBD2 (6 bases each). The CDR3 contains 17 residues. The germline gives CDR1 SGHRS, CDR2 YFSETQ.

This chain uses TRBV18 with TRBJ1-1, with 7 bases matching TRBD1. The CDR3 runs 15 residues. With 3 bases clipped from V and 1 base from J, the junction kept 5 bases outside the gene matches. In germline, CDR1 is KGHSH, CDR2 LQKENI. CDR3 coding DNA: TGTGCCAGCTCACCCGAGCAGGGGGGGAACACTGAAGCTTTCTTT. It translates to CASSPEQGGNTEAFF.

V is TRBV7-9 and J is TRBJ2-2; the D gene could be TRBD1 or TRBD2 (6 bases each). The V gene lost 7 bases and the J gene lost 1 base, with 13 bases spanning the gap. CDR1 and CDR2 from the germline V gene are SEHNR and FQNEAQ (reference sequence). The CDR3 covers 15 residues. CDR3 residues: CASILQGGNTGELFF. The CDR3 DNA reads as TGTGCCAGCATCCTACAGGGAGGGAACACCGGGGAGCTGTTTTTT.

This clonotype was seen at least ten times. This chain joins TRBV6-2 or TRBV6-3 and TRBJ1-2; the D gene is possibly TRBD1 (5 bases). This CDR3 has 13 amino acids. V lost 5 bases, J lost 2 bases, and 9 bases lay in between. CDR1 and CDR2 from the germline V gene are MNHEY and SVGEGT. The CDR3 DNA reads TGTGCCAGCAGTCGGACATTAAACTATGGCTACACCTTC. Protein product: CASSRTLNYGYTF.

V is TRBV11-2 and J is TRBJ2-1, with D possibly matching TRBD1 (5 bases). V lost 1 base and J lost 10, with 11 bases in between. Germline loops: CDR1 SGHAT, CDR2 FQNNGV. The CDR3 runs to 13 residues. This CDR3 reads CASSLGGLTEQFF. The CDR3 DNA reads as TGTGCCAGCAGCTTAGGGGGCCTCACGGAGCAGTTCTTC.

The chain has TRBV20-1 and TRBJ1-5; D is perhaps TRBD1 (6 bases). Germline loops: CDR1 DFQATT, CDR2 SNEGSKA (reference sequence). The CDR3 runs 17 residues. With 0 bases removed from V and 3 bases from J, the gap between germline ends came to 18 bases. The CDR3 DNA is TGCAGTGCTAGAGATGTCGATTCAGGACAGATCAATCAGCCCCAGCATTTT. Its protein is CSARDVDSGQINQPQHF.

This chain connects TRBV3-1 to TRBJ2-7; D remains ambiguous. Deletions cut 0 bases from V and 3 bases from J, with 12 bases between. This CDR3 contains 15 residues. Germline lookup yields CDR1 LGHDT and CDR2 YNNKEL (reference sequence). CDR3 protein: CASSQESHLHYEQYF. Written as DNA, the CDR3 is TGTGCCAGCAGCCAAGAATCCCACCTTCACTACGAGCAGTACTTC.

This clonotype was seen a handful of times. V usage is TRBV18 and J usage is TRBJ1-6, with 9 nucleotides matching TRBD1. CDR1 is KGHSH, CDR2 LQKENI, per germline. The CDR3 runs 16 residues. V lost 3 bases to trimming and J lost 9 bases; unmatched junction nucleotides: 9. Here the CDR3 DNA reads TGTGCCAGCTCACCGCCCGGGACAGGGTTGGGTTCACCCCTCCACTTT. Protein sequence: CASSPPGTGLGSPLHF.

This clonotype has only a few counts. V is TRBV12-3 or TRBV12-4 and J is TRBJ2-7; no clear D gene. There are 14 residues in the CDR3. Trimming took 3 bases from V and 4 from J, leaving 13 bases between them. The CDR3 DNA follows: TGTGCCAGCAGTTTTACCTACTTGACGTACGAGCAGTACTTC. This gives the protein CASSFTYLTYEQYF.

J is TRBJ2-7 and V is TRBV20-1; D possibly corresponds to TRBD2 (5 bases). The J call may be in error: the DNA end matches TRBJ2-5 better. The germline gives CDR1 DFQATT, CDR2 SNEGSKA (reference sequence). The CDR3 is 15 residues long. This chain's CDR3 is CSANSAGIVAETQYF. The DNA for the CDR3 is TGCAGTGCCAACTCGGCCGGGATTGTTGCAGAGACCCAGTACTTC.

In this sample, this clonotype turned up a few times. The gene calls are TRBV6-1 and TRBJ1-4, with D unclear. V dropped 5 bases and J dropped 10 bases, with 14 bases sitting between them. There are 13 residues in the CDR3. The germline gives CDR1 MNHNS, CDR2 SASEGT. CDR3 sequence reads: CASSQERERKLFF. CDR3 DNA: TGTGCCAGCAGTCAGGAAAGGGAGAGAAAACTGTTTTTT.